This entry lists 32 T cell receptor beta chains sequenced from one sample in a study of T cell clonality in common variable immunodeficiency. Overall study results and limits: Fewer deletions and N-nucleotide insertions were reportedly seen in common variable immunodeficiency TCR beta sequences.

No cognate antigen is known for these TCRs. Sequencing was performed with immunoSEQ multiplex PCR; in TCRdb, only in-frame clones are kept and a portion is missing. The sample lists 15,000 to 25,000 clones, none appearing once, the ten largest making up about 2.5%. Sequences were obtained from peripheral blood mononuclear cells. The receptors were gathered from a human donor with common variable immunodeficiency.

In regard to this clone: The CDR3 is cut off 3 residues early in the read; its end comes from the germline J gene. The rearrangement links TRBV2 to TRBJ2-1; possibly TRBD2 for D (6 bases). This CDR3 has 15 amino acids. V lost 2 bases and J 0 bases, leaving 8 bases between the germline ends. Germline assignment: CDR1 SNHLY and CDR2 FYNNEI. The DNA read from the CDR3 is TGTGCCAGCAGTGAATTGGGGGGCTCCTACAATGAG. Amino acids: CASSELGGSYNE. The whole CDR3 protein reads CASSELGGSYNEQFF.

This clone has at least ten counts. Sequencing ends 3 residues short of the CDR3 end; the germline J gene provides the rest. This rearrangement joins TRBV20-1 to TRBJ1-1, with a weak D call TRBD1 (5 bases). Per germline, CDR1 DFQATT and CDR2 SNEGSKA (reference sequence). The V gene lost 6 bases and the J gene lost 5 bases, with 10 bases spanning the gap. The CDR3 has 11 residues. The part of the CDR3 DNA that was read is TGCAGTGCAGAGGGGAGAACTGAA. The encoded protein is CSAEGRTE. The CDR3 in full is CSAEGRTEAFF.

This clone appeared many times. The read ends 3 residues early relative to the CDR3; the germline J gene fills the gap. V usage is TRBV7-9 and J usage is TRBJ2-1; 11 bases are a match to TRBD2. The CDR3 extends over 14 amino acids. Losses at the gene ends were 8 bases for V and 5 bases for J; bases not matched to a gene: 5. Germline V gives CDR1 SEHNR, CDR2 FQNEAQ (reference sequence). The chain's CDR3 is CASGRTSGHNEQFF. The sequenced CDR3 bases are TGTGCCAGCGGTAGGACTAGCGGGCACAATGAG.

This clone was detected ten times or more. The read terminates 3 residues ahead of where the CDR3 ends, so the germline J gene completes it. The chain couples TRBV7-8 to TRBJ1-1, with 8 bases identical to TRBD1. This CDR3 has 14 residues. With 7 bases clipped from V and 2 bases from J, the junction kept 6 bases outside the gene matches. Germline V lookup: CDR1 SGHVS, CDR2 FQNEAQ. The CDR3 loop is CASNPTGGNTEAFF. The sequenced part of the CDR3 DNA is TGTGCCAGCAACCCAACAGGGGGAAACACTGAA.

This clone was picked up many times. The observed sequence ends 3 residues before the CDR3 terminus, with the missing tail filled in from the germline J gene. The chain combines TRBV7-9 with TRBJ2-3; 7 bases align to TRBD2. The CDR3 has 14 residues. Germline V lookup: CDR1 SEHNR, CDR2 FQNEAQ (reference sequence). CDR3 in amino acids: CASSQGAVRGAQYF. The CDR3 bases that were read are TGTGCCAGCAGTCAAGGAGCCGTTCGGGGGGCG.

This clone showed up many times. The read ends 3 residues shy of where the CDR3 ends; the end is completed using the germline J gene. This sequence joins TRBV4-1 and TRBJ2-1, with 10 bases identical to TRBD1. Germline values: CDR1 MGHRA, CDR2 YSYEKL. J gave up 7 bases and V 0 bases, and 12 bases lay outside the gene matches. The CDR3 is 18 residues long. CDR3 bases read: TGCGCCAGCAGCCAAGATTTCCCGGGGACAGGGGAGGGGAATGAG. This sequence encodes CASSQDFPGTGEGNE. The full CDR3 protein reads CASSQDFPGTGEGNEQFF.

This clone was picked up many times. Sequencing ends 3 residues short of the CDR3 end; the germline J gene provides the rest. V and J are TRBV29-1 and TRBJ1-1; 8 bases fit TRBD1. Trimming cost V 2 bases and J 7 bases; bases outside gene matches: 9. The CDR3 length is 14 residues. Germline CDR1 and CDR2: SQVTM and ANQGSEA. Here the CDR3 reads CSVESFQGANEAFF. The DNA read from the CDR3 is TGCAGCGTTGAATCCTTCCAGGGGGCTAATGAA. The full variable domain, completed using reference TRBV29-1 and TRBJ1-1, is SAVISQKPSRDICQRGTSLTIQCQVDSQVTMMFWYRQQPGQSLTLIATANQGSEATYESGFVIDKFPISRPNLTFSTLTVSNMSPEDSSIYLCSVESFQGANEAFFGQGTRLTVV.

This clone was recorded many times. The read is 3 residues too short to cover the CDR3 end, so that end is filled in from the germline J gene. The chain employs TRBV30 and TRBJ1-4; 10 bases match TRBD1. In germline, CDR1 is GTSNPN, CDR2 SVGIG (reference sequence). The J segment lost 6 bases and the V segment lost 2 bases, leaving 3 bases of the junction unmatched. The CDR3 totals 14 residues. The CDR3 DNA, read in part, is TGTGCCTGGAGTTCCGGGACAGGGGATGAAAAA. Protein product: CAWSSGTGDEK. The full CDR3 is CAWSSGTGDEKLFF.

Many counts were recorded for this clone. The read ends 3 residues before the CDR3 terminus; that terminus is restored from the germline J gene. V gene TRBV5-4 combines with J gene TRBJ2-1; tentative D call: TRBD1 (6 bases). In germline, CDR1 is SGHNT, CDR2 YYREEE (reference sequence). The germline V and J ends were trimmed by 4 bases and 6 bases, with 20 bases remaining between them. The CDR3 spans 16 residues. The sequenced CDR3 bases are TGTGCCAGCAGCAGATCCGGGACAAACTTGGGCAATGAG. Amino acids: CASSRSGTNLGNE. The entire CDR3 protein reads CASSRSGTNLGNEQFF.

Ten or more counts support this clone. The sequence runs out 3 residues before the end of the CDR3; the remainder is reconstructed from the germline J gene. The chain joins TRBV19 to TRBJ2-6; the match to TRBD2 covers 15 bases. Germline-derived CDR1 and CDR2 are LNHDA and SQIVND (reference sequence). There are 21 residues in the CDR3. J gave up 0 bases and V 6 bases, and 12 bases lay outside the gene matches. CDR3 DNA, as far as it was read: TGTGCCAGTAGATCTCCGGGACTAGCGGGAGGTTACCTCTCTGGGGCCAACGTC. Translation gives CASRSPGLAGGYLSGANV. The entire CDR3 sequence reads CASRSPGLAGGYLSGANVLTF.

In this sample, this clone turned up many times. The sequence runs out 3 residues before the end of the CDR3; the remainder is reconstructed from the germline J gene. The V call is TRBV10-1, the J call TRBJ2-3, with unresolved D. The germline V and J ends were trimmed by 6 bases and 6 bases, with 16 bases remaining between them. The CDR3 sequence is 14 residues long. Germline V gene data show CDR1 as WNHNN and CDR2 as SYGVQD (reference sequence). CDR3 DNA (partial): TGCGCCAGCAGCGGAGCCCGCGGTAGGGATACG. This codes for CASSGARGRDT. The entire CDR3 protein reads CASSGARGRDTQYF.

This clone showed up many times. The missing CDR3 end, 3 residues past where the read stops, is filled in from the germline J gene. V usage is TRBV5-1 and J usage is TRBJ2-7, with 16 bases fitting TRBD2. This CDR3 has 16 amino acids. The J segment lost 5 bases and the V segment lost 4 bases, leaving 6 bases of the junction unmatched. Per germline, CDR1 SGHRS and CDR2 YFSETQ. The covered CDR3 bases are TGCGCCAGCAGCCTGGGACTAGCGGGAGGGACGAACGAG. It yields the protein CASSLGLAGGTNE. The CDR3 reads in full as CASSLGLAGGTNEQYF. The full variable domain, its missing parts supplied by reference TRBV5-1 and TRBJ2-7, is KAGVTQTPRYLIKTRGQQVTLSCSPISGHRSVSWYQQTPGQGLQFLFEYFSETQRNKGNFPGRFSGRQFSNSRSEMNVSTLELGDSALYLCASSLGLAGGTNEQYFGPGTRLTVT.

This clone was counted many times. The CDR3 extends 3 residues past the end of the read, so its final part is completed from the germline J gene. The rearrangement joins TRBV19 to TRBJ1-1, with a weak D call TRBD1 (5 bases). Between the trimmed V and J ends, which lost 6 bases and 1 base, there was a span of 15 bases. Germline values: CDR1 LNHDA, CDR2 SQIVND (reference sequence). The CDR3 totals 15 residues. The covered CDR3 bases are TGTGCCAGTAGGTTTTCGGACACCCCGAACACTGAA. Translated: CASRFSDTPNTE. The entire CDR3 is CASRFSDTPNTEAFF.

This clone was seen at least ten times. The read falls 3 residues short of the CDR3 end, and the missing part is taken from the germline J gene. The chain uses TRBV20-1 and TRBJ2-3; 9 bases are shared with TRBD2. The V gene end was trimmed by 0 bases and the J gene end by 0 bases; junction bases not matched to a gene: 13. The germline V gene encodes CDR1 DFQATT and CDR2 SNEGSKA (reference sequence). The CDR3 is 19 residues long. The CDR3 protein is CSARDSLKVAGASTDTQYF. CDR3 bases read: TGCAGTGCTAGAGATTCCCTGAAGGTAGCGGGAGCTAGCACAGATACG.

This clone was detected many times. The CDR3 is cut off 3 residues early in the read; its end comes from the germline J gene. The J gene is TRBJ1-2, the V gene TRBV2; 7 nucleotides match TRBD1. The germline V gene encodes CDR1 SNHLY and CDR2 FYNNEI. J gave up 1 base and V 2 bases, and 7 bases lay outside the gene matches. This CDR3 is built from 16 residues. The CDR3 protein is CASSEWGQKLNYGYTF. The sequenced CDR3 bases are TGTGCCAGCAGTGAATGGGGACAGAAACTTAACTATGGC.

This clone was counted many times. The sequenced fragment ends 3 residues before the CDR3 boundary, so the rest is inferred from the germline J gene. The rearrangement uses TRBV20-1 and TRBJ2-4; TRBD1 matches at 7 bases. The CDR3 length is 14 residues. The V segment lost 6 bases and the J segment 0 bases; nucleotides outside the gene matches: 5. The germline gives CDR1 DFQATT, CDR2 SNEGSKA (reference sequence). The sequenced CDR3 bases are TGCAGTGCGAGGGGACAGATAGCCAAAAACATT. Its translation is CSARGQIAKNI. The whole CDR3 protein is CSARGQIAKNIQYF.

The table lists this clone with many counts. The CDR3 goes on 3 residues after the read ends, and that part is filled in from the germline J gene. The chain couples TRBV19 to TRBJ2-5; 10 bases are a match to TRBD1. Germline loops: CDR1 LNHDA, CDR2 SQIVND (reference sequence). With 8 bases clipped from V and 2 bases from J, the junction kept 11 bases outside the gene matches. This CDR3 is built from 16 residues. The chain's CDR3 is CASSESGTGVQETQYF. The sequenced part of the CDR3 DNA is TGTGCCAGTTCCGAATCCGGGACAGGGGTTCAAGAGACC.

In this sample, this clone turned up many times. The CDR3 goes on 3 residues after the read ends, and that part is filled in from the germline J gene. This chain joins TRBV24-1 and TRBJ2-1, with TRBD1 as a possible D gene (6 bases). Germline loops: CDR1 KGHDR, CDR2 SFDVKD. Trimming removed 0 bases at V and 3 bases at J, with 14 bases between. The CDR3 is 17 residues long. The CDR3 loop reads CATSDLPEIRGYNEQFF. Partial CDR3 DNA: TGTGCCACCAGTGATTTGCCTGAGATCAGGGGCTACAATGAG.

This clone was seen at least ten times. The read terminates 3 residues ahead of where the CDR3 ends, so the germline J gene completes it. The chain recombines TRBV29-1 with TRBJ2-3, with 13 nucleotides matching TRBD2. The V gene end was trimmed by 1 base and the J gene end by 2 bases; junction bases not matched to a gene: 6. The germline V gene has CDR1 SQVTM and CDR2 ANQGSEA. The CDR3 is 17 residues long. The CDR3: CSVEALGTSGVTDTQYF. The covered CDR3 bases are TGCAGCGTTGAAGCCCTTGGGACTAGCGGGGTCACAGATACG.

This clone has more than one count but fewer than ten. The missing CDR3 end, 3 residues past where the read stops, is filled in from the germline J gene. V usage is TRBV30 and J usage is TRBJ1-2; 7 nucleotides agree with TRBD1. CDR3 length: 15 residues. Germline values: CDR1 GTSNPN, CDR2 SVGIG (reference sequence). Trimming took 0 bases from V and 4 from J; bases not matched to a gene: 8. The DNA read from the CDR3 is TGTGCCTGGAGTGTATCTCGGACAGGCCGCTATGGC. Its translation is CAWSVSRTGRYG. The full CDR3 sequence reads CAWSVSRTGRYGYTF.

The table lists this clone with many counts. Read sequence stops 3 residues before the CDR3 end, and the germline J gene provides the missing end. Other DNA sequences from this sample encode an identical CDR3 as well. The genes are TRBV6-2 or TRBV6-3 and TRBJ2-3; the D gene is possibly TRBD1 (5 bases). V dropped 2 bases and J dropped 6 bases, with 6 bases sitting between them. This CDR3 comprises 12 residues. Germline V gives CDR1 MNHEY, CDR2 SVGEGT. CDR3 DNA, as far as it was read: TGTGCCAGCAGTTACAGGGGTGATACG. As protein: CASSYRGDT. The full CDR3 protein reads CASSYRGDTQYF.

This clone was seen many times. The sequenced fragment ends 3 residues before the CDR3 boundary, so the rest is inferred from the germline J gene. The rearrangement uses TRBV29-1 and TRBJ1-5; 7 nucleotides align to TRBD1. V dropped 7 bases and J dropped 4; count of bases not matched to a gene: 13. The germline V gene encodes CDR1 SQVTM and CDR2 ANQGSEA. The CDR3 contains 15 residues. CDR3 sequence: CSAIQQGTGNQPQHF. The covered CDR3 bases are TGCAGCGCTATCCAACAGGGGACGGGTAATCAGCCC.

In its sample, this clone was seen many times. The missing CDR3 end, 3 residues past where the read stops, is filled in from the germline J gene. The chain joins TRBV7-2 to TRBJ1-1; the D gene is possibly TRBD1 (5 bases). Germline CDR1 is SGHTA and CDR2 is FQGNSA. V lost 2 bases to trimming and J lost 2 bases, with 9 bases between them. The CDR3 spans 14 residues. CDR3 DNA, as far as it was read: TGTGCCAGCAGCTTATACAGGATCAACACTGAA. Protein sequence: CASSLYRINTE. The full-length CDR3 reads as CASSLYRINTEAFF.

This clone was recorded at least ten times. CDR3 sequence reads: CASSEGGGQGREQYF. Incomplete CDR3 DNA: TGTGCCAGCAGTGAAGGGGGGGGGCAAGGACGCGAG. The chain combines TRBV6-1 with TRBJ2-7; TRBD2 might be the D (7 bases). The observed sequence ends 3 residues before the CDR3 terminus, with the missing tail filled in from the germline J gene. Trimming left V 1 base short and J 6 bases short, with 16 bases between. Germline CDR1 and CDR2: MNHNS and SASEGT. CDR3 length equals 15 residues.

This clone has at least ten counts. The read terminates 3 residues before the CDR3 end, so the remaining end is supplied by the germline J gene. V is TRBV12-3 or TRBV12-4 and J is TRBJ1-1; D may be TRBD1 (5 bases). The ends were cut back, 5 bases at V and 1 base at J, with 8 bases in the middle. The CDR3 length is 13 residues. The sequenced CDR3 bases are TGTGCCAGCAGTCTCGGACAGAACACTGAA. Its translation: CASSLGQNTE. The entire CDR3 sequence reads CASSLGQNTEAFF.

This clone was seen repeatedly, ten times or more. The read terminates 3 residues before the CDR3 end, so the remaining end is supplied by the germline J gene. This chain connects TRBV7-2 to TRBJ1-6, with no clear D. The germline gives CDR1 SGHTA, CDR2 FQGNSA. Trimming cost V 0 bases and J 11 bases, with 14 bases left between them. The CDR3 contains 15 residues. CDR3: CASSLAKYLRTPLHF. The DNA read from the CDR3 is TGTGCCAGCAGCTTAGCTAAGTACCTGCGAACACCC.

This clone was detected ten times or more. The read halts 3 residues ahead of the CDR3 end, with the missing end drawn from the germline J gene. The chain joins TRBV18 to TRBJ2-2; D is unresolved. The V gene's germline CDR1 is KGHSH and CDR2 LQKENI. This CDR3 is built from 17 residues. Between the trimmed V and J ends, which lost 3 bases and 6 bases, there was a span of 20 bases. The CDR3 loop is CASSPSVGSQSPGELFF. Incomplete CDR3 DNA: TGTGCCAGCTCACCCTCCGTTGGTAGCCAGAGCCCCGGGGAG.

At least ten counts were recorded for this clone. The part of the CDR3 DNA that was read is TGTGCCAGTAGCCGGCAGAACAATGAG. Its protein is CASSRQNNE. The full CDR3 reads CASSRQNNEQFF. This chain joins TRBV2 and TRBJ2-1; D not certain. The CDR3 end is not reached by the read, which stops 3 residues before it; the germline J gene fills it in. The germline gives CDR1 SNHLY, CDR2 FYNNEI. CDR3 size: 12 residues. Trimming pared 9 bases from V and 5 bases from J, leaving 11 bases between.

The CDR3 sequence is CASSPQAQGFYGYTF. The covered CDR3 bases are TGTGCCAGCTCACCTCAGGCACAGGGGTTCTATGGC. This chain uses TRBV18 with TRBJ1-2, with 7 bases lining up with TRBD1. From the germline J gene comes the end of the CDR3, since the read stops 3 residues before it. The V gene's germline CDR1 is KGHSH and CDR2 LQKENI. This CDR3 region has 15 residues. V shed 3 bases, J shed 4 bases, and the junction held 8 bases outside the gene matches.

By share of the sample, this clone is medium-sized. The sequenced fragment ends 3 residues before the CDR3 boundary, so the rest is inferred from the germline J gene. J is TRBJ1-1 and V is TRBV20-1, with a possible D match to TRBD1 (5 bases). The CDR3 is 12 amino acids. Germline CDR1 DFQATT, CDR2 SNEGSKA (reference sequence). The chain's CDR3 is CSAPGDGGPAFF. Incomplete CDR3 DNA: TGCAGTGCTCCGGGAGACGGGGGACCA.

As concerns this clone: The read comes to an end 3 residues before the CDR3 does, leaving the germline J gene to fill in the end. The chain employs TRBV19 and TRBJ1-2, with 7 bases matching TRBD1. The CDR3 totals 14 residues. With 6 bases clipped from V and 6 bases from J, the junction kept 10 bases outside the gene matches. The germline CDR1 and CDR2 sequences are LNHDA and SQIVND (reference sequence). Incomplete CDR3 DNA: TGTGCCAGTAGAACCGGGACAGCCTCGGATGGC. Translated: CASRTGTASDG. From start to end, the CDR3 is CASRTGTASDGYTF.

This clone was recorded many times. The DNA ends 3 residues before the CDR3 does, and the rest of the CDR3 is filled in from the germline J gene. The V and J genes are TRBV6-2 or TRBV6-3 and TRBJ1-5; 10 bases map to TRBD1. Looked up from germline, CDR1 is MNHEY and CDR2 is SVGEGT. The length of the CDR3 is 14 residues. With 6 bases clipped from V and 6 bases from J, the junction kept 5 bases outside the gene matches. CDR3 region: CASSGQGGVQPQHF. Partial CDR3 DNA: TGTGCCAGCAGCGGACAGGGGGGAGTTCAGCCC.